This record covers a single T cell receptor beta chain. Its antigen remains unidentified. The data stem from a study of T cell responses to AZD1222 COVID-19 vaccine. Produced via immunoSEQ multiplex PCR; TCRdb's table is partial and in-frame only. Counted here are some 86,000 clones, approximately 90% occurring once; the ten biggest clones make up roughly 5.4%. Study-level findings and limits: Recipients of two AZD1222 doses showed rising Spike-specific TCR breadth and depth.

The receptor's source is an adult in good health. This material consisted of peripheral blood, taken on day 0 of AZD1222 vaccination.

The CDR3 DNA is TGTGCCAGTTCACCACGGGGCAGTTTCTATGGCTACACCTTC. It codes for CASSPRGSFYGYTF. The chain links TRBV6-5 to TRBJ1-2; a weak D match, TRBD1 (5 bases). CDR3 size: 14 residues. CDR1 is MNHEY and CDR2 is SVGAGI in the germline V gene. The germline V and J ends were trimmed by 9 bases and 4 bases, with 18 bases remaining between them.